This T cell receptor beta chain came from a study of CD8+CD57+ T cells in acquired aplastic anemia. Investigators profiled TCR beta VDJ and CDR3 from genomic DNA template. TCRdb re-called the reads with MiXCR, one entry per CDR3 protein. The table shows around 230,000 distinct CDR3 sequences, with around 60% occurring only once. This clonotype has more than one count but fewer than ten. Germline assignment: CDR1 ENHRY and CDR2 SYGVKD. Trimming took off 4 bases at V and 2 bases at J, with 6 bases between the two ends. The CDR3 has 12 amino acids. V gene TRBV10-3 combines with J gene TRBJ2-7; no reliable D call. This receptor was identified in a human donor in good health. Source material: sorted CD4+, CD8+, or CD8+CD57+ T cells (not recorded which) from PBMCs. The CDR3 DNA reads TGTGCCATCAGTGCCGGAACCTACGAGCAGTACTTC. Translation gives CAISAGTYEQYF.